The text below deals with one TCR beta chain. This CDR3 has 13 amino acids. CDR1 is LGHDT, CDR2 YNNKEL, per germline (reference sequence). V lost 7 bases, J lost 5 bases, and 14 bases lay in between. The source of the sample is a study of blood T cell repertoires in COVID-19. In the study overall: The samples span acute and convalescent COVID-19 from the United States, Italy and Spain.

Clones were read by immunoSEQ multiplex PCR, and TCRdb kept only the in-frame ones, dropping some. The sample lists 250,000 to 300,000 clones; approximately 91% were seen once. The chain has TRBV3-1 (or the pseudogene TRBV3-2) and TRBJ2-5; maybe TRBD2 (6 bases). The TCR originated in a woman in her thirties or forties with acute COVID-19. Sequencing was performed on PBMCs or T cells enriched from blood (not recorded which). In DNA form, the CDR3 reads TGTGCCAGCAACCAGGAGGGGCGGGAGACCCAGTACTTC. This translates into CASNQEGRETQYF.